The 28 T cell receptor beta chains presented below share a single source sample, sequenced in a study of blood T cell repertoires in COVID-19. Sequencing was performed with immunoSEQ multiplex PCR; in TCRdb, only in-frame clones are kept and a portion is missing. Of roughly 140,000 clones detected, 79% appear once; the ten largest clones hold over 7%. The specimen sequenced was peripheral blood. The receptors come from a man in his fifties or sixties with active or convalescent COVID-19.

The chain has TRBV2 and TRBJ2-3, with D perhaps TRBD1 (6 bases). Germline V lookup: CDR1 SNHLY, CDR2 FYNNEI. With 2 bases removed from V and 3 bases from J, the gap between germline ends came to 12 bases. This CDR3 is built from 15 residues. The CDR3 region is CASSETGMVTDTQYF. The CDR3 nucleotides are TGTGCCAGCAGTGAAACAGGGATGGTGACAGATACGCAGTATTTT.

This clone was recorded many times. CDR3 DNA sequence: TGTGCCAGCAGTTGGGGCGTCTACGAGCAGTACTTC. It is translated as CASSWGVYEQYF. The chain uses TRBV28 and TRBJ2-7, with D perhaps TRBD1 (5 bases). CDR3 length: 12 amino acids. V gave up 4 bases and J gave up 3 bases, with 7 bases separating them. Per germline, CDR1 MDHEN and CDR2 SYDVKM.

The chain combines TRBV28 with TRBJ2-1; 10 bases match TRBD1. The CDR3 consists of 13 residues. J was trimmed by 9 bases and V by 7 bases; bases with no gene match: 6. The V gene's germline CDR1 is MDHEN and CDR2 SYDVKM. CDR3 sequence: CASNRDRGLEQFF. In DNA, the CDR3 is TGTGCCAGCAACAGGGACAGGGGACTTGAGCAGTTCTTC.

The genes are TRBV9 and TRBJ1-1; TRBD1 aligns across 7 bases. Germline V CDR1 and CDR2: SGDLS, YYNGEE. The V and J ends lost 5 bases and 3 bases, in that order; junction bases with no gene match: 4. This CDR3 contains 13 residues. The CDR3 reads CASSRQGYTEAFF. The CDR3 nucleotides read TGTGCCAGCAGTAGACAGGGATACACTGAAGCTTTCTTT.

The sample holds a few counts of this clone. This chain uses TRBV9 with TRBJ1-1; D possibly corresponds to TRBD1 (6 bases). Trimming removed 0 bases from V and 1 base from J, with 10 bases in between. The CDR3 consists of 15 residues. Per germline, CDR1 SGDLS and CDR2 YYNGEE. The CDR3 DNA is TGTGCCAGCAGCGTAGTAGACAGGTGGAACACTGAAGCTTTCTTT. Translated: CASSVVDRWNTEAFF.

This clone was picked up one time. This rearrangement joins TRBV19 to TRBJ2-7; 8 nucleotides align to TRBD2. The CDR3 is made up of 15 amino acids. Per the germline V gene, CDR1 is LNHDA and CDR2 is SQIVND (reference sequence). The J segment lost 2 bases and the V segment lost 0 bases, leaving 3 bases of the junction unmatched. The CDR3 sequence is CASSIEAGATYEQYF. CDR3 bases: TGTGCCAGTAGTATAGAAGCGGGGGCAACCTACGAGCAGTACTTC.

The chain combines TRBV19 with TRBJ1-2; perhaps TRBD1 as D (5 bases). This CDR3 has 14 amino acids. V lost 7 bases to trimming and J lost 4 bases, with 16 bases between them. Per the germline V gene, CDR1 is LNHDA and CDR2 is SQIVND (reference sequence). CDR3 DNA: TGTGCCAGTACCGATTTAGGACACCGCTATGGCTACACCTTC. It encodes CASTDLGHRYGYTF.

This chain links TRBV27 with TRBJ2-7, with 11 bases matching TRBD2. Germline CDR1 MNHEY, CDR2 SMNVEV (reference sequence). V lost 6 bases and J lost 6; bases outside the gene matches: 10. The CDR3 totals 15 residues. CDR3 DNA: TGTGCCAGCAGCAACTCCGGGACTAGCGGCTCCGAGCAGTACTTC. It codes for CASSNSGTSGSEQYF.

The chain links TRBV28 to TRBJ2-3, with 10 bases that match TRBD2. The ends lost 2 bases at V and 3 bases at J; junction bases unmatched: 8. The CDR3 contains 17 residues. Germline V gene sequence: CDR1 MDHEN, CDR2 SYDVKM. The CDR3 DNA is TGTGCCAGCAGTTTACCCCTCGGACTAGCGGTTACAGATACGCAGTATTTT. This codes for CASSLPLGLAVTDTQYF. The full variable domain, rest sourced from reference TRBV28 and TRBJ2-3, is DVKVTQSSRYLVKRTGEKVFLECVQDMDHENMFWYRQDPGLGLRLIYFSYDVKMKEKGDIPEGYSVSREKKERFSLILESASTNQTSMYLCASSLPLGLAVTDTQYFGPGTRLTVL.

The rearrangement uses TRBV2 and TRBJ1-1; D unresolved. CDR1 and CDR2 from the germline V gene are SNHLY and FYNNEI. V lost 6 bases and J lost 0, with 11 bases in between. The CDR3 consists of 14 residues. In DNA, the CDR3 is TGTGCCAGCAGATCGTCTCGGGTGAACACTGAAGCTTTCTTT. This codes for CASRSSRVNTEAFF.

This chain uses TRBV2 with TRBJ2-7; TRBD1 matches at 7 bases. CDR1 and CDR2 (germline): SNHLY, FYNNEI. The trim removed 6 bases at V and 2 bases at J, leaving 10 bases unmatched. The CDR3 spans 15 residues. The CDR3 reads CASRPDRVPTYEQYF. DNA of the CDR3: TGTGCCAGCAGGCCCGACAGGGTTCCCACCTACGAGCAGTACTTC.

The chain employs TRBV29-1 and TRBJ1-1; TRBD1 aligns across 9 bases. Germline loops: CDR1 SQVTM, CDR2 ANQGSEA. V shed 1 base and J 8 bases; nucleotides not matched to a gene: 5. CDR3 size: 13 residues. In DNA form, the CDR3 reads TGCAGCGTTGAAGCCTCGGACAGGGGAGAAGCTTTCTTT. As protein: CSVEASDRGEAFF.

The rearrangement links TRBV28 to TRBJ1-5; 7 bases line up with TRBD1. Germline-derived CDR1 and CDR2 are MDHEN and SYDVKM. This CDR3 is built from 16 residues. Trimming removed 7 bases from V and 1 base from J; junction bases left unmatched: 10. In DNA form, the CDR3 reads TGTGCCAGCAACCCATTGGTGGGACAGAGCAATCAGCCCCAGCATTTT. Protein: CASNPLVGQSNQPQHF. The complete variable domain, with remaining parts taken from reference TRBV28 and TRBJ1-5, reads DVKVTQSSRYLVKRTGEKVFLECVQDMDHENMFWYRQDPGLGLRLIYFSYDVKMKEKGDIPEGYSVSREKKERFSLILESASTNQTSMYLCASNPLVGQSNQPQHFGDGTRLSIL.

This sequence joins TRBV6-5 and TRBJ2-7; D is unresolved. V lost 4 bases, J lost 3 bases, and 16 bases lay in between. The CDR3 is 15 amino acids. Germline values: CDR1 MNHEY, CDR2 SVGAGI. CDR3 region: CASSWSSFRSYEQYF. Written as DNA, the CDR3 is TGTGCCAGCAGTTGGAGCTCGTTTCGGAGCTACGAGCAGTACTTC.

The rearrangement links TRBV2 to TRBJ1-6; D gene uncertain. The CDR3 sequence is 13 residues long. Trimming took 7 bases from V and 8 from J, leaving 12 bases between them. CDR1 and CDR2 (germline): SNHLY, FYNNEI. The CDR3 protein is CASNPDWDSPLHF. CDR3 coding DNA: TGTGCCAGCAATCCGGACTGGGATTCACCCCTCCACTTT.

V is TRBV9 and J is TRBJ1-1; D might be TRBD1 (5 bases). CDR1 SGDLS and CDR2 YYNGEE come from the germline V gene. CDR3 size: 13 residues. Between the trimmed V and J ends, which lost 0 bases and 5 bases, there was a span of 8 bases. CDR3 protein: CASSVVTATEAFF. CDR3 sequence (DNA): TGTGCCAGCAGCGTAGTGACAGCAACTGAAGCTTTCTTT.

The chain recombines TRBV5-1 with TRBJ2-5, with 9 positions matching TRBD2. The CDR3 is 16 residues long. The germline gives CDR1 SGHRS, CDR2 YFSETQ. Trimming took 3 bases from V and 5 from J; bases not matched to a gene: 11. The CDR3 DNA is TGCGCCAGCAGCTATCTCGGTAGCGGGAGTGGGGAGACCCAGTACTTC. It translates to CASSYLGSGSGETQYF.

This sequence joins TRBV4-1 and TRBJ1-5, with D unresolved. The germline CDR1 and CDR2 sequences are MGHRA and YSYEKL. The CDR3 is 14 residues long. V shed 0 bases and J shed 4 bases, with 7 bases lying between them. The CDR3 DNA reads TGCGCCAGCAGCCAAGAAACACCTAATCAGCCCCAGCATTTT. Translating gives CASSQETPNQPQHF.

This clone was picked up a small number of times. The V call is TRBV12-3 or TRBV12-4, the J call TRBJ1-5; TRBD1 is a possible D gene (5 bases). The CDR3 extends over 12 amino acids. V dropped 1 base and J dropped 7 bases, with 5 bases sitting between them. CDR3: CASSLEGQPQHF. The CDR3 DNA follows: TGTGCCAGCAGTTTAGAGGGGCAGCCCCAGCATTTT.

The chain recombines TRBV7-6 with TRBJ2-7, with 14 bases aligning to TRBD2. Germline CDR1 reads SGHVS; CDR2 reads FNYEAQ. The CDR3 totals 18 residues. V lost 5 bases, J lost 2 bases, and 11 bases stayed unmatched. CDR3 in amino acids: CASSPGTSGSPLPYEQYF. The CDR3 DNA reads TGTGCCAGCAGCCCAGGGACTAGCGGGAGTCCATTGCCCTACGAGCAGTACTTC. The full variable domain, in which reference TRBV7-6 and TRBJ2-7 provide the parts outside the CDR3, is GAGVSQSPRYKVTKRGQDVALRCDPISGHVSLYWYRQALGQGPEFLTYFNYEAQQDKSGLPNDRFSAERPEGSISTLTIQRTEQRDSAMYRCASSPGTSGSPLPYEQYFGPGTRLTVT.

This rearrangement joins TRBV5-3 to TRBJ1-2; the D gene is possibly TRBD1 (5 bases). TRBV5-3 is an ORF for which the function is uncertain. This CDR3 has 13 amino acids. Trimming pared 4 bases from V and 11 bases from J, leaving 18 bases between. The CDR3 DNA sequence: TGTGCCAGAAGCGAAGGGACTCTATGGTGGTACACCTTC. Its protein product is CARSEGTLWWYTF.

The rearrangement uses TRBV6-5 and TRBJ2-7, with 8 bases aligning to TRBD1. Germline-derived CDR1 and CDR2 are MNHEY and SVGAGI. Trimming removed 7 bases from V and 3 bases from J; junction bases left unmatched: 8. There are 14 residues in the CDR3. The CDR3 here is CASTGTGGLYEQYF. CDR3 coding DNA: TGTGCCAGCACCGGGACAGGAGGCCTCTACGAGCAGTACTTC.

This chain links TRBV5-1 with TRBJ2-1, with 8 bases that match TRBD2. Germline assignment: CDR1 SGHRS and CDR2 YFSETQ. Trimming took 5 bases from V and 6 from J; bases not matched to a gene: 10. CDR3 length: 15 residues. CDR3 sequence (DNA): TGCGCCAGCAGACTAAGCGGGAGTGCGGGCAATGAGCAGTTCTTC. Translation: CASRLSGSAGNEQFF.

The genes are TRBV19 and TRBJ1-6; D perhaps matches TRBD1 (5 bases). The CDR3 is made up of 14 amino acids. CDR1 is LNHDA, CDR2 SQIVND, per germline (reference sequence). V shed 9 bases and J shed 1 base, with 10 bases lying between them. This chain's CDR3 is CASAGESYNSPLHF. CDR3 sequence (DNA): TGTGCCAGCGCGGGGGAATCCTATAATTCACCCCTCCACTTT.

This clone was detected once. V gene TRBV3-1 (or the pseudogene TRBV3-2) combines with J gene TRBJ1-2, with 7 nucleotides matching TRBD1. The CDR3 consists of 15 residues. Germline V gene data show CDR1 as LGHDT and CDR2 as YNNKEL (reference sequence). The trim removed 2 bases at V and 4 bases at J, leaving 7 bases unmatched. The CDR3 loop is CASSQLLRDSYGYTF. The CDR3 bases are TGTGCCAGCAGCCAATTACTCAGGGACAGCTATGGCTACACCTTC.

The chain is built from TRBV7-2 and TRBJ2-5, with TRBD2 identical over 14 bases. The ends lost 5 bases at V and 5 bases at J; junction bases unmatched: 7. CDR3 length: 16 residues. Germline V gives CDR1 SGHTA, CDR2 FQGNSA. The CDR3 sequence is CASSLRLAGGGETQYF. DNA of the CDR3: TGTGCCAGCAGCCTAAGACTAGCGGGAGGGGGGGAGACCCAGTACTTC.

As DNA, the CDR3 is TGTGCCAGCAGGACAGGGCGCTCTGGGGCCAACGTCCTGACTTTC. It codes for CASRTGRSGANVLTF. V gene TRBV2 combines with J gene TRBJ2-6, with 7 bases lining up with TRBD1. Trimming took 6 bases from V and 0 from J; bases not matched to a gene: 2. The CDR3 has 15 residues. Germline V gives CDR1 SNHLY, CDR2 FYNNEI. Complete variable domain (other parts from reference TRBV2 and TRBJ2-6): EPEVTQTPSHQVTQMGQEVILRCVPISNHLYFYWYRQILGQKVEFLVSFYNNEISEKSEIFDDQFSVERPDGSNFTLKIRSTKLEDSAMYFCASRTGRSGANVLTFGAGSRLTVL.

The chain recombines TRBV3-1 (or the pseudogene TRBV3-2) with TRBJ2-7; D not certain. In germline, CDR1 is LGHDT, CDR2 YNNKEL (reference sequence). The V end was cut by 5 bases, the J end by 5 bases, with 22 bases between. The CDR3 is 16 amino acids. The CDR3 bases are TGTGCCAGCAGCTTAGTCAGTCGAGGTCCCCGGAACGAGCAGTACTTC. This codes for CASSLVSRGPRNEQYF.